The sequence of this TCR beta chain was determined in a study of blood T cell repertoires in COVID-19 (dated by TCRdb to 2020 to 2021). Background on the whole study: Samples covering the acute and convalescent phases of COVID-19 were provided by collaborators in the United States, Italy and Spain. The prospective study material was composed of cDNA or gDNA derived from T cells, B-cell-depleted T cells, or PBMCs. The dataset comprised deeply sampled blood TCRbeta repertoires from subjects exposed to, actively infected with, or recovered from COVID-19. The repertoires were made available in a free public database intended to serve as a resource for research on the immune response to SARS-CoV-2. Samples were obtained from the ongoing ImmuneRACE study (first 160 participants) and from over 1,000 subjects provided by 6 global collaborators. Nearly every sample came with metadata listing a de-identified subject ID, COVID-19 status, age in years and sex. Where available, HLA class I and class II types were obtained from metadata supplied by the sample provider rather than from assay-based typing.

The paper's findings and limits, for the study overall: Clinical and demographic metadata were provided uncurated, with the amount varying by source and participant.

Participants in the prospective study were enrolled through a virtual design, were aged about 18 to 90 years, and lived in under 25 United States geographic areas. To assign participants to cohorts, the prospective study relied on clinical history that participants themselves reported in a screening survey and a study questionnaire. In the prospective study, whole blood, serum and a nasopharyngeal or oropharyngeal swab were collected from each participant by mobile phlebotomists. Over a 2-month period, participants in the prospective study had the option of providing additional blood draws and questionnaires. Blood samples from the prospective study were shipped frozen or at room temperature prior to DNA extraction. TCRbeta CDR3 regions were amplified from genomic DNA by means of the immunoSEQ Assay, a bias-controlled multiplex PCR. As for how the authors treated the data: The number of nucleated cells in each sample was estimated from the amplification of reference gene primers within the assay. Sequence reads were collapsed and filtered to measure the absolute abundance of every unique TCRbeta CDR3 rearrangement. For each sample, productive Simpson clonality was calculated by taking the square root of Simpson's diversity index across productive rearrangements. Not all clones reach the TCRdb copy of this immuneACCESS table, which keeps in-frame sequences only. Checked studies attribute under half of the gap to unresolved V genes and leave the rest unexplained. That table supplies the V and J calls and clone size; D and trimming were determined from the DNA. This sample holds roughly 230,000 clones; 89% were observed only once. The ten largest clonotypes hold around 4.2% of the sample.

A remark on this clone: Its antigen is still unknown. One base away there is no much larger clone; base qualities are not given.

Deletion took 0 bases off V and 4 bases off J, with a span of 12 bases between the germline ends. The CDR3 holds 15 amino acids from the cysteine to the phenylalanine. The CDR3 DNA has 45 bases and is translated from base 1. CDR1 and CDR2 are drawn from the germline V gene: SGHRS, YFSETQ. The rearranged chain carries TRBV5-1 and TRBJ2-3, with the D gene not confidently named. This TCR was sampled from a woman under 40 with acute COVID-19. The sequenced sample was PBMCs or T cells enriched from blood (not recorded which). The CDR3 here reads CASSLATAGPDTQYF. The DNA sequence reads TGCGCCAGCAGCTTGGCAACTGCTGGGCCAGATACGCAGTATTTT.